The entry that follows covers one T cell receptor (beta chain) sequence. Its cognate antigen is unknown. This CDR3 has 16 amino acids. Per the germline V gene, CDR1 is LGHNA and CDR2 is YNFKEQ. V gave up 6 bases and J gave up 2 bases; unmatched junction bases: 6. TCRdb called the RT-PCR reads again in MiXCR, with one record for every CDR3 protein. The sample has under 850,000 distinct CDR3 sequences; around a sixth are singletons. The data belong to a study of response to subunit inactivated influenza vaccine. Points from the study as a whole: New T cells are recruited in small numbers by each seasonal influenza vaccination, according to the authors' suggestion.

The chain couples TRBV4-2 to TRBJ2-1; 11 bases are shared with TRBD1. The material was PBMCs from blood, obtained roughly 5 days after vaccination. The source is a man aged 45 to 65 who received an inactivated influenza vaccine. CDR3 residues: CASRDLGQGAYNEQFF. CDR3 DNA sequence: TGTGCCAGCAGAGACTTGGGACAGGGGGCCTACAATGAGCAGTTCTTC.